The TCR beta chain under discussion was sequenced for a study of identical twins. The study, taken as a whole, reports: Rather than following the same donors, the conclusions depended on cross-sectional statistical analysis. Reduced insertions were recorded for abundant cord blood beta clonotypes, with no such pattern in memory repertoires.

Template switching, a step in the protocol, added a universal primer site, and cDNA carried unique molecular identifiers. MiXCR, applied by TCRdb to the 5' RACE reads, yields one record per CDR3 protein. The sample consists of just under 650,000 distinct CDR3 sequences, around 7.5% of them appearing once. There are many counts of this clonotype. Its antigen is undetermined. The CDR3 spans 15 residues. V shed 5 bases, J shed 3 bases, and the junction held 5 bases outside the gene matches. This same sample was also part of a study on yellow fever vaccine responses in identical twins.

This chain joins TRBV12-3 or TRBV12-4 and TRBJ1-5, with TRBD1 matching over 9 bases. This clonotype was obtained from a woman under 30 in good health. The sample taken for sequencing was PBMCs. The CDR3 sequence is CASSPGQGINQPQHF. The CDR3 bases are TGTGCCAGCAGTCCGGGACAGGGCATCAATCAGCCCCAGCATTTT.